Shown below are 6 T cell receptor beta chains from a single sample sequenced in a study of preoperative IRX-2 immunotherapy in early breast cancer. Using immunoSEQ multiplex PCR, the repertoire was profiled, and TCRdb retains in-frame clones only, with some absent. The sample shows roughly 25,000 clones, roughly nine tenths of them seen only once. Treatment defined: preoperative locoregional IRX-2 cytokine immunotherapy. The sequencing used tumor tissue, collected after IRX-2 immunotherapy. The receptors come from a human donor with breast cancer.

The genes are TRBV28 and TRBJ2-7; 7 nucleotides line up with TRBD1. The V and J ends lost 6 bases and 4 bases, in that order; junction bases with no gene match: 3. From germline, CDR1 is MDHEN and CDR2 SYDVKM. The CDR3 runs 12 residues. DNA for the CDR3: TGTGCCAGCAGCTCAGGGGGTTACGAGCAGTACTTC. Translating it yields CASSSGGYEQYF.

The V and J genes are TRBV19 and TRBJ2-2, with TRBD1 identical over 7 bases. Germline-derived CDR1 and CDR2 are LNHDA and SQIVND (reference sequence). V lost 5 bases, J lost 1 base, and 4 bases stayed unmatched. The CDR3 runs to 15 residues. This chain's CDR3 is CASSLRTGNTGELFF. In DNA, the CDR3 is TGTGCCAGTAGTCTCAGGACAGGGAACACCGGGGAGCTGTTTTTT.

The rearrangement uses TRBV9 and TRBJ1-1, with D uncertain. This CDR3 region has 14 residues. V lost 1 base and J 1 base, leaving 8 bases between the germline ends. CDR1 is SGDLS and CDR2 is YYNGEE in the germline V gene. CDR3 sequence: CASSVMGSNTEAFF. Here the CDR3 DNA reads TGTGCCAGCAGCGTAATGGGGTCGAACACTGAAGCTTTCTTT.

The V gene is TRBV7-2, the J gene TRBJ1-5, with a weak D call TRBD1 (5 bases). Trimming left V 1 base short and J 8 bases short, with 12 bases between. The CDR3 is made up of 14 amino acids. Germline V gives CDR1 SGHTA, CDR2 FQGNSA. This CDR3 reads CASSLDPREKPQHF. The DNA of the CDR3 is TGTGCCAGCAGCTTAGATCCCAGGGAGAAGCCCCAGCATTTT.

CDR3 loop: CASSYPPGQGVETQYF. DNA for the CDR3: TGTGCCAGCAGTTATCCCCCGGGACAGGGTGTCGAGACCCAGTACTTC. The V and J genes are TRBV6-6 and TRBJ2-5, with TRBD1 matching over 9 bases. The V gene end was trimmed by 3 bases and the J gene end by 5 bases; junction bases not matched to a gene: 10. The CDR3 consists of 16 residues. The germline V gene has CDR1 MNHNY and CDR2 SVGAGI (reference sequence).

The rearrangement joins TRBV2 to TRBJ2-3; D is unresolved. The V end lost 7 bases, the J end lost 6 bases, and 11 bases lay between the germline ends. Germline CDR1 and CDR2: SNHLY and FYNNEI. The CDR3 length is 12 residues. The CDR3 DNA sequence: TGTGCCAGCAAGGCGGCCCCGGATACGCAGTATTTT. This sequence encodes CASKAAPDTQYF.